This TCR beta chain was sequenced in a study of CD8+ T cells in alopecia areata. Study-level information: In an open-label trial, patients got 5 to 10 mg tofacitinib twice daily.

As for treatment: oral pan-JAK inhibitor, 5-10 mg twice daily. Both peripheral blood and punch biopsies of lesional scalp skin were obtained from patients who had alopecia areata. V was trimmed by 0 bases and J by 5 bases, leaving 5 bases between them. The CDR3 loop spans 13 amino acids. Per germline, CDR1 SGHDN and CDR2 FVKESK. Following RNA extraction, reverse transcription yielded cDNA that acted as the sequencing template. Here immunoSEQ multiplex PCR was the method, and the copy in TCRdb shows in-frame clones only, minus some. The repertoire holds 200,000 to 250,000 clones, around 66% seen once, with 4% to 4.5% in the top ten.

Sample: CD4+ T cells sorted from blood, taken at week 4, from a patient treated with tofacitinib. The source of this sequence is a human donor with alopecia areata. The chain couples TRBV14 to TRBJ1-5; D gene unclear. The CDR3 loop is CASSQDADQPQHF. In DNA form, the CDR3 reads TGTGCCAGCAGCCAAGATGCGGATCAGCCCCAGCATTTT.